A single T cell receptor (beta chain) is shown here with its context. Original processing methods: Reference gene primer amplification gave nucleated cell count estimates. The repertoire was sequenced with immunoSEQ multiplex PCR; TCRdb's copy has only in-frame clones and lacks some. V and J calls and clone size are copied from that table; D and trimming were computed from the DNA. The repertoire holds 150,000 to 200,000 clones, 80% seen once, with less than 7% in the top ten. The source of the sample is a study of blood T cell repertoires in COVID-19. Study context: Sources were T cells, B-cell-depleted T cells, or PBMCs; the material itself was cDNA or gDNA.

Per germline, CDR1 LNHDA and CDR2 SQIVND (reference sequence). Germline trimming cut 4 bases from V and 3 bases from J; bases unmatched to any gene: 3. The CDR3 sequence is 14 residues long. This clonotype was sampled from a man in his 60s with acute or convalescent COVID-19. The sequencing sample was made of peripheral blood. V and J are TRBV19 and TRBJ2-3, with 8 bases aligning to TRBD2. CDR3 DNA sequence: TGTGCCAGTAGTAGTAGCGGGGCTACAGATACGCAGTATTTT. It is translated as CASSSSGATDTQYF.